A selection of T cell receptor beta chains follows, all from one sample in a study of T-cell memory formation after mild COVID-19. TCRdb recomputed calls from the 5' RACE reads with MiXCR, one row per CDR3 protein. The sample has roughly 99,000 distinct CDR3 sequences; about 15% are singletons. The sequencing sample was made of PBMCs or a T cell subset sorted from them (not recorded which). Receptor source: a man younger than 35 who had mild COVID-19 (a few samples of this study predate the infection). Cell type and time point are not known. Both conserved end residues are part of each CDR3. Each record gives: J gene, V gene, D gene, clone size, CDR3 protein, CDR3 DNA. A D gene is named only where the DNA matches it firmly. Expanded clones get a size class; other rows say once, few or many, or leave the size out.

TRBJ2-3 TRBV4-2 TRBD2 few CASSHVGLAASRSTDTQYF TGTGCCAGCAGCCATGTGGGTCTAGCGGCCTCAAGGAGCACAGATACGCAGTATTTT
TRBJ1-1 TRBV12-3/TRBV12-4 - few CASRKGAENTEAFF TGTGCCAGCAGGAAAGGGGCCGAGAACACTGAAGCTTTCTTT
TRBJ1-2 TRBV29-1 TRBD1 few CGGGGTFYGYTF TGCGGGGGAGGGGGCACCTTCTATGGCTACACCTTC
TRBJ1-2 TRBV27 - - CASSPSALYGYTF TGTGCCAGCAGTCCTTCGGCTCTCTATGGCTACACCTTC
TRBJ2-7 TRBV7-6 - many CASSYFSSYEQYF TGTGCCAGCAGCTATTTTAGCTCCTACGAGCAGTACTTC
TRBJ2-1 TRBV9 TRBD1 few CASSAKQTGTGDNEQFF TGTGCCAGCAGCGCAAAGCAAACCGGGACAGGGGACAATGAGCAGTTCTTC
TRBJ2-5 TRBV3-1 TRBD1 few CASSRTGEQETQYF TGTGCCAGCAGCCGGACAGGGGAGCAAGAGACCCAGTACTTC
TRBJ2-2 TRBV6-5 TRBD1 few CASSLAGTGDTGELFF TGTGCCAGCAGTTTGGCAGGGACAGGGGACACCGGGGAGCTGTTTTTT
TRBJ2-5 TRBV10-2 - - CASSGGHRLQETQYF TGCGCCAGCAGTGGGGGCCACAGATTACAAGAGACCCAGTACTTC
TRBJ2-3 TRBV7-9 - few CASSLGQYTQYF TGTGCCAGCAGCCTCGGGCAATATACGCAGTATTTT
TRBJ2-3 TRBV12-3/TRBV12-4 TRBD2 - CASSPGGGADTQYF TGTGCCAGCAGTCCTGGCGGGGGGGCAGATACGCAGTATTTT
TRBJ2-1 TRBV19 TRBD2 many CASSKTSGSYNEQFF TGTGCCAGTAGTAAGACTAGCGGCTCCTACAATGAGCAGTTCTTC
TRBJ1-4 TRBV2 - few CASSDWSNEKLFF TGTGCCAGCAGTGATTGGTCTAATGAAAAACTGTTTTTT
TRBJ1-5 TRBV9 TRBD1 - CASSVGGGGQPQHF TGTGCCAGCAGCGTAGGAGGGGGCGGTCAGCCCCAGCATTTT
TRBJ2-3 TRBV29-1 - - CSVDGTSSRASTDTQYF TGCAGCGTTGATGGAACATCCTCAAGGGCTAGCACAGATACGCAGTATTTT
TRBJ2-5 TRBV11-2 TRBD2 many CASSLPGLAGDQYQETQYF TGTGCCAGCAGCTTACCGGGACTAGCGGGGGATCAGTACCAAGAGACCCAGTACTTC
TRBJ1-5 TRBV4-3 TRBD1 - CASSFGQGASEPQHF TGCGCCAGCAGCTTCGGACAGGGTGCCTCGGAGCCCCAGCATTTT
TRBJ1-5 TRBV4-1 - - CASSQEGSGPEGAQHF TGCGCCAGCAGCCAAGAAGGGAGCGGACCGGAGGGGGCCCAGCATTTT
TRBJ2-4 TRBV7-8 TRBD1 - CASSPRQGVAKNIQYF TGTGCCAGCAGCCCCCGGCAGGGGGTGGCCAAAAACATTCAGTACTTC
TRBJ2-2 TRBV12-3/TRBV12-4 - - CASSLWPAGELFF TGTGCCAGCAGTTTGTGGCCCGCCGGGGAGCTGTTTTTT
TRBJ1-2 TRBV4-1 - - CASSQVSLRGSEGYTF TGCGCCAGCAGCCAAGTTTCCCTTCGGGGGTCGGAGGGCTACACCTTC
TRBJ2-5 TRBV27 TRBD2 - CASSSAGGDFQETQYF TGTGCCAGCAGTTCTGCGGGGGGGGACTTCCAAGAGACCCAGTACTTC
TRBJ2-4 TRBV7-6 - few CASSPGGLAKNIQYF TGTGCCAGCAGCCCCGGTGGACTAGCCAAAAACATTCAGTACTTC